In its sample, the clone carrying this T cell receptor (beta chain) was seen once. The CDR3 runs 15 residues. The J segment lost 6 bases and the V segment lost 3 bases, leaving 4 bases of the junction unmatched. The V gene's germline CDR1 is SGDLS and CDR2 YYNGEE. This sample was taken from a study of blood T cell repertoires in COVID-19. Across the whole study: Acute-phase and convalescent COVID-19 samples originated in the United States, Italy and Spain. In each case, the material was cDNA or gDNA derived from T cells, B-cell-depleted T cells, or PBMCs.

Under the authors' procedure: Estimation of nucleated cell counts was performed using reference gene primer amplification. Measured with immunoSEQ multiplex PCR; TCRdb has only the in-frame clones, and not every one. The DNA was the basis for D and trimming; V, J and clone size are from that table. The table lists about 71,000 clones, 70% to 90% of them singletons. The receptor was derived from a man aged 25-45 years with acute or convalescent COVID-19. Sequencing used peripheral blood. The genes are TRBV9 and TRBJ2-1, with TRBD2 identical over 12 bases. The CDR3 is CASSASGLAGNEQFF. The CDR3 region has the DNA TGTGCCAGCAGCGCGTCGGGACTAGCGGGCAATGAGCAGTTCTTC.